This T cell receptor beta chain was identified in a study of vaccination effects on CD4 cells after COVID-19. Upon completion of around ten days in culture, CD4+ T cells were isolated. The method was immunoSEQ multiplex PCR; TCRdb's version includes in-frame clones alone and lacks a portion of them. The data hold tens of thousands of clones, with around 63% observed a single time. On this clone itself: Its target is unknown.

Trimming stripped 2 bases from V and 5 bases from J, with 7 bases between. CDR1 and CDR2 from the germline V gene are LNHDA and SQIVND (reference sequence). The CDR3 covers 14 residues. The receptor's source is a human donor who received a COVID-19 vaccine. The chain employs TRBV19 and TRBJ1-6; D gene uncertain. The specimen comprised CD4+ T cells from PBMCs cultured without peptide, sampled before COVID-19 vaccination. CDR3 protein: CASSITPHNSPLHF. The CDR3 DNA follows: TGTGCCAGTAGTATAACCCCCCATAATTCACCCCTCCACTTT. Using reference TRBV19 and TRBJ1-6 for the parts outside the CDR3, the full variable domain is DGGITQSPKYLFRKEGQNVTLSCEQNLNHDAMYWYRQDPGQGLRLIYYSQIVNDFQKGDIAEGYSVSREKKESFPLTVTSAQKNPTAFYLCASSITPHNSPLHFGNGTRLTVT.